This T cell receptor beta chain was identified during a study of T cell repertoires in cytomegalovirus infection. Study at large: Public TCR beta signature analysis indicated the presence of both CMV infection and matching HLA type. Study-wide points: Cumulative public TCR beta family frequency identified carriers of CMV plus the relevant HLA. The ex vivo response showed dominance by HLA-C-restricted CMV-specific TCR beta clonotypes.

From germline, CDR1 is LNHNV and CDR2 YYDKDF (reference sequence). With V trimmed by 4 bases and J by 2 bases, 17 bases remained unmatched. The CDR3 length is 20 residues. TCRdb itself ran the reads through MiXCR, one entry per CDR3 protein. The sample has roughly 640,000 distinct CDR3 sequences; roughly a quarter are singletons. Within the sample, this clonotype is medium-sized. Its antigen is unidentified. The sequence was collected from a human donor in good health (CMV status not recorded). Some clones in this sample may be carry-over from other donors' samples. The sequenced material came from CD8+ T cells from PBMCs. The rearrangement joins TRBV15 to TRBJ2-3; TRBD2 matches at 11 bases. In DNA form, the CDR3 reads TGTGCCACCAGCATCCAAATCCGACTAGCGGGGCCAAGGGACACAGATACGCAGTATTTT. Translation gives CATSIQIRLAGPRDTDTQYF.